The 8 T cell receptor beta chains below were found in one sample sequenced in a study of radiotherapy plus CTLA-4 blockade in lung cancer. Profiling relied on immunoSEQ multiplex PCR, and the TCRdb table lists in-frame clones only, not all of them. The data show about 68,000 clones, around 80% seen once. The starting material was peripheral blood, obtained from a patient treated with radiotherapy plus ipilimumab. The receptor set was obtained from a human donor with non-small cell lung cancer who had a complete response to radiotherapy plus ipilimumab.

The chain carries TRBV19 and TRBJ1-5; the D gene is possibly TRBD1 (5 bases). The V end lost 6 bases, the J end lost 4 bases, and 16 bases lay between the germline ends. Germline-derived CDR1 and CDR2 are LNHDA and SQIVND (reference sequence). The CDR3 spans 15 residues. CDR3 in amino acids: CASSQVGGGNQPQHF. DNA of the CDR3: TGTGCCAGTAGCCAAGTCGGGGGGGGAAATCAGCCCCAGCATTTT.

The J gene is TRBJ2-1, the V gene TRBV9; TRBD1 is a possible D gene (6 bases). Looked up from germline, CDR1 is SGDLS and CDR2 is YYNGEE. Trimming took off 6 bases at V and 0 bases at J, with 10 bases between the two ends. The CDR3 contains 14 residues. Here the CDR3 reads CASNTRGSYNEQFF. The CDR3, as DNA: TGTGCCAGCAATACCAGGGGCTCCTACAATGAGCAGTTCTTC.

This clone was detected a few times. CDR3 amino acids: CASSQGPDTNTEAFF. In DNA, the CDR3 is TGCGCCAGCAGCCAAGGACCAGATACGAACACTGAAGCTTTCTTT. This sequence joins TRBV4-3 and TRBJ1-1; D not certain. V gave up 1 base and J gave up 1 base, with 10 bases separating them. Germline V gene data show CDR1 as LGHNA and CDR2 as YSLEER. This CDR3 has 15 amino acids.

As regards this clone: Other DNA sequences of this sample code for an identical CDR3. J is TRBJ1-1 and V is TRBV27; possible D gene TRBD1, 6 bases. V dropped 2 bases and J dropped 4 bases, with 11 bases sitting between them. The germline V gene has CDR1 MNHEY and CDR2 SMNVEV (reference sequence). The CDR3 consists of 14 residues. DNA for the CDR3: TGTGCCAGCAGTTTACGGGGGGCCGGCACTGAAGCTTTCTTT. It codes for CASSLRGAGTEAFF.

This clone was recorded once. The chain carries TRBV7-8 and TRBJ2-5; 9 bases are a match to TRBD2. The germline CDR1 and CDR2 sequences are SGHVS and FQNEAQ. The CDR3 covers 15 residues. V lost 4 bases and J lost 4; bases outside the gene matches: 7. The CDR3 DNA sequence: TGTGCCAGCAGCTCGGGTCGGACTAGCGTAGAGACCCAGTACTTC. As protein: CASSSGRTSVETQYF.

The chain employs TRBV6-5 and TRBJ1-4, with 7 nucleotides matching TRBD1. V lost 6 bases to trimming and J lost 8 bases; unmatched junction nucleotides: 9. The germline V gene has CDR1 MNHEY and CDR2 SVGAGI. CDR3 size: 14 residues. The DNA for the CDR3 is TGTGCCAGCAGCACGACAGGGTTTGAGGAAAAACTGTTTTTT. Its translation is CASSTTGFEEKLFF.

V and J are TRBV15 and TRBJ2-5; D gene ambiguous. CDR1 is LNHNV and CDR2 is YYDKDF in the germline V gene (reference sequence). V was pared by 0 bases and J by 4 bases, with 18 bases between. The CDR3 is made up of 17 amino acids. In DNA, the CDR3 is TGTGCCACCAGCAGAGATAGAACAGCTCAGTTCGGAGAGACCCAGTACTTC. Its protein is CATSRDRTAQFGETQYF.

The chain is built from TRBV9 and TRBJ1-2; 7 nucleotides line up with TRBD1. Germline V gene sequence: CDR1 SGDLS, CDR2 YYNGEE. With 1 base clipped from V and 3 bases from J, the junction kept 0 bases outside the gene matches. The CDR3 has 13 amino acids. This chain's CDR3 is CASSVQGDYGYTF. The CDR3 nucleotides are TGTGCCAGCAGCGTACAGGGGGACTATGGCTACACCTTC. Using reference TRBV9 and TRBJ1-2 for the parts outside the CDR3, the full variable domain is DSGVTQTPKHLITATGQRVTLRCSPRSGDLSVYWYQQSLDQGLQFLIQYYNGEERAKGNILERFSAQQFPDLHSELNLSSLELGDSALYFCASSVQGDYGYTFGSGTRLTVV.